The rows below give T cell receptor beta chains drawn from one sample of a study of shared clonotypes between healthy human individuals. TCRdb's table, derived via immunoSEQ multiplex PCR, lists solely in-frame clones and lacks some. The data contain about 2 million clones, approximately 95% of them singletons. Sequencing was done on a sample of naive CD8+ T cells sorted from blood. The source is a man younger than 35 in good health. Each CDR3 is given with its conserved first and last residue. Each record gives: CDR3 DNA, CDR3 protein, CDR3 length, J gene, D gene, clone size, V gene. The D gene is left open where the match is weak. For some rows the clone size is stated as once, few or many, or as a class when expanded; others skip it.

DNA: TGTGCCAGCAGCCAATGGGGGGCGAACGAGCAGTACTTC; CDR3: CASSQWGANEQYF; length: 13; J: TRBJ2-7; D: NA; size: NA; V: TRBV16
DNA: TGTGCCAGCAGTTACACGGGGGACACCCCCCAAGAGACCCAGTACTTC; CDR3: CASSYTGDTPQETQYF; length: 16; J: TRBJ2-5; D: NA; size: NA; V: TRBV6-5
DNA: TGTGCCAGCAGCTGGGGGGACAGCTACGAGCAGTACTTC; CDR3: CASSWGDSYEQYF; length: 13; J: TRBJ2-7; D: NA; size: NA; V: TRBV5-6
DNA: TGCGCCAGCAGCTTCGGGACAGGGGGCTCCTACGAGCAGTACTTC; CDR3: CASSFGTGGSYEQYF; length: 15; J: TRBJ2-7; D: TRBD1; size: NA; V: TRBV5-1
DNA: TGTGCCAGCAGTCCAGGGACATTCGAGCAGTACTTC; CDR3: CASSPGTFEQYF; length: 12; J: TRBJ2-7; D: NA; size: NA; V: TRBV28
DNA: TGCGCCAGCAGCTTGGGGGACAGGAGCACAGATACGCAGTATTTT; CDR3: CASSLGDRSTDTQYF; length: 15; J: TRBJ2-3; D: TRBD1; size: few; V: TRBV5-1
DNA: TGTGCCAGCAGCCCATCCCTTTCTAGCGGGGGGACAGATACGCAGTATTTT; CDR3: CASSPSLSSGGTDTQYF; length: 17; J: TRBJ2-3; D: TRBD2; size: NA; V: TRBV7-3
DNA: TGTGCCAGCAGTTTACCCCGGACAGGGGGCGACTATGGCTACACCTTC; CDR3: CASSLPRTGGDYGYTF; length: 16; J: TRBJ1-2; D: TRBD1; size: NA; V: TRBV28
DNA: TGCGCCAGCAGCCAAGATGATCAGGGGGCAGGAGCAGATACGCAGTATTTT; CDR3: CASSQDDQGAGADTQYF; length: 17; J: TRBJ2-3; D: TRBD1; size: NA; V: TRBV4-3
DNA: TGTGCCAGCAGTCCCCGGACAGGGATTCTTGGCTACACCTTC; CDR3: CASSPRTGILGYTF; length: 14; J: TRBJ1-2; D: TRBD1; size: NA; V: TRBV27
DNA: TGTGCCAGCAGCTTAGAGGGGATCCCCTATAATTCACCCCTCCACTTT; CDR3: CASSLEGIPYNSPLHF; length: 16; J: TRBJ1-6; D: NA; size: NA; V: TRBV7-8